The present entry profiles one TCR beta chain with its context. Its specific antigen is unknown. It has no much larger one-base neighbor in the sample; base qualities were not kept. This entry is derived from a study of shared clonotypes between healthy human individuals (dated by TCRdb to 2019 to 2021). Some background on the complete study: The cohort comprised a couple of women and a few men aged 18 to 49 years. For each donor, three plates each were used for CD4 naive and CD4 memory, two plates were used for CD8 naive, and one plate was used for CD8 memory. The study deeply sequenced blood TCR repertoires of five healthy adults to estimate repertoire size and the extent of clonotype sharing between individuals. To increase sequencing depth and limit assay-specific biases, different laboratories used diverse techniques to prepare libraries and sequence TCR repertoires. Each donor's leukapheresis produced roughly between roughly 0.85 and 9.5 billion PBMCs.

Donors were healthy HIV-negative adults with no recently reported acute infections or vaccinations. Every donor was a Caucasian adult residing in Nashville, Tennessee, USA. CD4+ T cells were enriched by magnetic negative selection; naive cells were then positively selected on CD45RA, and the negative fraction formed the memory subset. Blood was collected by leukapheresis, and PBMCs were isolated by Ficoll-Histopaque density gradient centrifugation and then cryopreserved in liquid nitrogen vapor phase. Analytical flow cytometry was used to check the purity and quantity of every magnetically sorted T cell population. Genomic DNA was isolated from each sorted fraction and quantified by UV absorbance on a Nanodrop 2000c. Study-wide findings and limitations: When four donors were compared, the shared fraction of clonotypes was around 4.6% for naive CD4, 3% to 4% for naive CD8, 2% to 2.5% for memory CD4, and less than 0.45% for memory CD8. Sampling was restricted to blood, and TCR repertoires in tissue are likely to differ from TCR repertoires in blood. Based on pairwise subsampling, the degree of clonotype sharing among donors was expected to be affected by sequencing depth. Naive subsets generally had larger estimated clonotype richness than memory subsets. Incomplete sequencing was indicated by rarefaction of sorted-subset datasets, despite the large sequencing depth. The small number of donors limited the genetic and exposure-history diversity represented. Compared with non-shared clonotypes, the clonotypes found in all four sorted-subset donors had higher generation probabilities.

Using the deep immunoSEQ assay, TCR CDR3 regions were amplified from genomic DNA by multiplex PCR. Genomic DNA extracted from each cell subset was distributed evenly over all wells of several immunoSEQ 96-well plates, and each plate served as one replicate. For sorted subsets, about 220 ng of genomic DNA, equivalent to 30,000 or so T cell genomes, went into each replicate PCR. Purified libraries were quantified with a Qubit 3.0 fluorometer, sized on a Bioanalyzer 2100, and re-quantified with the KAPA Library Quantification kit. A separate single-read 150-cycle Illumina NextSeq 550 flow cell was used to sequence each immunoSEQ 96-well plate. The original pipeline was this. Because the immunoSEQ output held only junctional sequences and lacked quality scores, the filtering could not match the filtering applied to full-length reads. Sequences were annotated with PyIR, a Python wrapper for IgBLAST v1.9, and V/J genes and CDR3 were assigned using IMGT germline references. Reads were removed for weak V/J assignments (E-value above 1e-6), missing CDR3, stop codons, out-of-frame junctions, or ambiguous translated residues. V3J clonotypes were defined as sequences sharing the same inferred V gene, J gene, and CDR3 amino acid sequence. Percentage overlap between repertoires was calculated by dividing the number of shared unique clonotypes by the size of the smaller repertoire. Repertoire richness was assessed with RTK rarefaction, the Chao1 estimator, and Recon v2.1 estimates of unobserved clonotypes. For all TCRbeta clonotypes obtained by the gDNA method from four donors, generation probabilities were computed with OLGA. Imported from immuneACCESS, the table was reduced by TCRdb to in-frame sequences with V and J called. These copies leave out some clones; in studies compared against another copy, an unresolved V gene accounts for under half, and the cause of the remainder is not known. That table gives V, J and clone size, and the DNA gave D and trimming. This sample is represented by some 2,000,000 clones; roughly 95% of them were singletons. The ten largest account for roughly 0.13% of the sample.

The sequence derives from a man between 18 and 29 years old in good health. Input material: naive CD4+ T cells sorted from blood. The cell subset or site label on this specimen signifies: CD45RA+ positively selected.

The CDR3 reads CASSLESSAKGETQYF. The sequenced DNA: TGCGCCAGCAGCCTTGAATCTAGCGCCAAAGGGGAGACCCAGTACTTC. The rearrangement combines TRBV4-1 with TRBJ2-5, and possibly TRBD2, on 6 matching bases. The CDR3 holds 16 amino acids from the cysteine to the phenylalanine. CDR3 DNA is the only sequence kept; it has 48 bases, read in frame from the first base. From the germline V gene, CDR1 is MGHRA and CDR2 is YSYEKL. V is reduced by 4 bases and J by 5 bases, leaving a spacing of 20 bases between them.